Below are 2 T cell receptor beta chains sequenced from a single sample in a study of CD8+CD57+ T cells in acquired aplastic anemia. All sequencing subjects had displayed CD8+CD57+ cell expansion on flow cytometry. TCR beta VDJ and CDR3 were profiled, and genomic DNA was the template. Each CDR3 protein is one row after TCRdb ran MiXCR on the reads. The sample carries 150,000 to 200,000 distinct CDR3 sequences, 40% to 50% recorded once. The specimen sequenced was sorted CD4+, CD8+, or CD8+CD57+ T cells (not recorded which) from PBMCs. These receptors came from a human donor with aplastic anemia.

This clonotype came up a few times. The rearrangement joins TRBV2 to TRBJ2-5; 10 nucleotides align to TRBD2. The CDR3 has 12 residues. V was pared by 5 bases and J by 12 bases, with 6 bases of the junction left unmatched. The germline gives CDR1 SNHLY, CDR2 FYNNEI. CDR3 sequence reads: CASSYGLADEYF. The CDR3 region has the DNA TGTGCCAGCAGTTATGGACTAGCGGACGAGTACTTC.

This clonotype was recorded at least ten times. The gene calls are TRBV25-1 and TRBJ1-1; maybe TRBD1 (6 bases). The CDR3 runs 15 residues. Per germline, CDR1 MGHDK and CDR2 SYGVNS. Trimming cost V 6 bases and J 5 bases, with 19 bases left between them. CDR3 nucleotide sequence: TGTGCCAGCAGACGAGGGGGGGGAGCGGGGACTGAAGCTTTCTTT. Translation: CASRRGGGAGTEAFF.